This T cell receptor beta chain originates from a study of T cells in localized non-small cell lung cancer. Regarding the study as a whole: Uninvolved nearby lung showed the greatest T cell clonality, exceeding that found in tumor. Longer overall survival was seen with higher T cell density measured in blood. Because only a single region of the tumor was sequenced, heterogeneity remains possible.

This clone has a handful of counts. The antigen is not known. The CDR3 is made up of 15 amino acids. The V and J ends lost 6 bases and 2 bases, in that order; junction bases with no gene match: 8. Germline CDR1 reads MNHGY; CDR2 reads SAAAGT. The method was immunoSEQ multiplex PCR; TCRdb's version includes in-frame clones alone and lacks a portion of them. The sample carries about 2,400 clones, 20% to 25% recorded once. This sequence was found in a man between 40 and 75 years old with stage I squamous cell lung carcinoma. Sequenced here: normal lung tissue next to the tumor, sampled before any cancer treatment. The chain carries TRBV6-8 and TRBJ2-7; 9 nucleotides align to TRBD1. The CDR3 nucleotides read TGTGCCAGCAGCCCGGGACAGGGACGGACCTACGAGCAGTACTTC. Encoded protein: CASSPGQGRTYEQYF.